The 4 T cell receptor beta chains listed next were all sequenced from one sample in a study of shared clonotypes between healthy human individuals. The assay was immunoSEQ multiplex PCR, and TCRdb's table has in-frame clones only and misses some. The table records around 1.6 million clones, under 99% of them present only once. The sequenced sample consisted of naive CD4+ T cells sorted from blood. Sample subset: CD45RA+ positively selected. These receptor sequences come from a man aged 25 to 45 in good health.

This clone was recorded a few times. Other DNA sequences within the sample encode an identical CDR3. J is TRBJ2-5 and V is TRBV5-1, with D hard to call. Trimming cost V 0 bases and J 5 bases, with 5 bases left between them. The CDR3 runs 12 residues. Germline CDR1 is SGHRS and CDR2 is YFSETQ. As DNA, the CDR3 is TGCGCCAGCAGCTTGGAAGGCGAGACCCAGTACTTC. It is translated as CASSLEGETQYF.

The V gene is TRBV11-3, the J gene TRBJ2-2, with 10 nucleotides matching TRBD2. Looked up from germline, CDR1 is SGHNT and CDR2 is YENEEA. This CDR3 comprises 17 residues. With 4 bases clipped from V and 10 bases from J, the junction kept 15 bases outside the gene matches. This CDR3 reads CASSSRRGAGGPAELFF. The CDR3 DNA sequence: TGTGCCAGCAGCTCCCGGAGGGGAGCGGGAGGGCCCGCGGAGCTGTTTTTT.

J is TRBJ2-1 and V is TRBV9; 8 bases fit TRBD2. The V and J ends lost 0 bases and 7 bases, in that order; junction bases with no gene match: 6. The CDR3 consists of 15 residues. The germline CDR1 and CDR2 sequences are SGDLS and YYNGEE. CDR3 bases: TGTGCCAGCAGCGTAGGTAGCGGGAAGGGGAATGAGCAGTTCTTC. Translation gives CASSVGSGKGNEQFF.

Concerning this clone itself: Other nucleotide sequences in the sample specify the same CDR3. V and J are TRBV7-9 and TRBJ2-5, with 15 bases identical to TRBD2. Per the germline V gene, CDR1 is SEHNR and CDR2 is FQNEAQ (reference sequence). With V trimmed by 4 bases and J by 4 bases, 4 bases remained unmatched. The CDR3 spans 16 residues. The DNA for the CDR3 is TGTGCCAGCAGCTCAGGACTAGCGGGAGGGCGAGAGACCCAGTACTTC. It translates to CASSSGLAGGRETQYF.